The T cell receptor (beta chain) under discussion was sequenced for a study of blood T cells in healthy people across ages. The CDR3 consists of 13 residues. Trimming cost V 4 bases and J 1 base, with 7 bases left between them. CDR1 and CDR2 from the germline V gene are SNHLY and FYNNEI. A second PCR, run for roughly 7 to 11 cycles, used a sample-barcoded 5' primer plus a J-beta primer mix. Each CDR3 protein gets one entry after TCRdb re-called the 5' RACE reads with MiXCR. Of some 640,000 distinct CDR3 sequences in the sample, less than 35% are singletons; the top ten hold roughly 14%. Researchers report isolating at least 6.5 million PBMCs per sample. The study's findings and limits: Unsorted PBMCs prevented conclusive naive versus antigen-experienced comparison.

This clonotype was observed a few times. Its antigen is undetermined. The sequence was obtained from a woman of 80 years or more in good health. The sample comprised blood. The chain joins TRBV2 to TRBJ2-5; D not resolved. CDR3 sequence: CASSVKPQETQYF. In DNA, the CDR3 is TGTGCCAGCAGTGTCAAGCCCCAAGAGACCCAGTACTTC.